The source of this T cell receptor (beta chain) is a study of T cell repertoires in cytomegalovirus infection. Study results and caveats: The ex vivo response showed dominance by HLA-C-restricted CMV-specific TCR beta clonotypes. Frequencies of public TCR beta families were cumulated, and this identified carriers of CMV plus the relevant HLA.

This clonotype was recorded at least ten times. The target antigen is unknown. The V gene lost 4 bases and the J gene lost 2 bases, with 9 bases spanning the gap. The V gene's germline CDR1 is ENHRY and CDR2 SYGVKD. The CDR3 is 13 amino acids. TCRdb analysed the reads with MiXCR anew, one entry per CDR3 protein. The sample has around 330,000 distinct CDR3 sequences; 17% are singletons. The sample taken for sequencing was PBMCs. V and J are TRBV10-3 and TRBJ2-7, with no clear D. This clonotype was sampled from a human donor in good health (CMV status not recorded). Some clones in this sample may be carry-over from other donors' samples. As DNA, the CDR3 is TGTGCCATCAGTGGAATTGCGACCTACGAGCAGTACTTC. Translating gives CAISGIATYEQYF.